This T cell receptor beta chain was retrieved from a study of blood T cell repertoires in COVID-19. V was pared by 0 bases and J by 3 bases, with 10 bases between. CDR1 PRHDT and CDR2 FYEKMQ come from the germline V gene (reference sequence). CDR3 length equals 15 residues. Method: immunoSEQ multiplex PCR; TCRdb's copy keeps in-frame clones and lacks some. The sample shows about 190,000 clones, 70% to 90% of them seen only once. The specimen sequenced was peripheral blood. The chain employs TRBV13 and TRBJ2-3, with TRBD1 as a possible D gene (5 bases). This TCR was sampled from a man aged 25-40 years with acute or convalescent COVID-19. CDR3: CASSLGGRLTDTQYF. In DNA, the CDR3 is TGTGCCAGCAGCTTAGGGGGGCGGTTGACAGATACGCAGTATTTT.